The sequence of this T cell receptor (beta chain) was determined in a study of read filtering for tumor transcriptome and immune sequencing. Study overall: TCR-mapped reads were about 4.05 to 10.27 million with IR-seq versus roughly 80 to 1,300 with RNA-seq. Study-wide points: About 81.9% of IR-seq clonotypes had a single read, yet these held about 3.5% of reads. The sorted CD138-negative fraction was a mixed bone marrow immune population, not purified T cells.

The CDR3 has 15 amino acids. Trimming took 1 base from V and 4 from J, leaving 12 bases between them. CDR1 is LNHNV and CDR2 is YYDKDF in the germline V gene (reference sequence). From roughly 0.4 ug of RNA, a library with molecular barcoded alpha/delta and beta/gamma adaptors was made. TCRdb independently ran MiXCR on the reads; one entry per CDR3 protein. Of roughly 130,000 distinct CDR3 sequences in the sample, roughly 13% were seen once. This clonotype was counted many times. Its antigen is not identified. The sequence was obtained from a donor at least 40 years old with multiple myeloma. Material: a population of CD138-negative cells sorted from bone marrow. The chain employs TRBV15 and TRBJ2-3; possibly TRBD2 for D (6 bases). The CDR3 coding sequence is TGTGCCACCAGCAGAGCTGGGACTGTGCCAGATACGCAGTATTTT. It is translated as CATSRAGTVPDTQYF.